Below, 26 T cell receptor beta chains from the same sample are listed, as sequenced in a study of blood T cell repertoires in COVID-19 (dated by TCRdb to about 2020). The library was made by the immunoSEQ multiplex PCR assay. TCRdb carries this immuneACCESS record with in-frame sequences only. Its versions omit some clonotypes, under half of them owing to an unresolved V gene in the studies checked, with the rest unexplained. This sample is represented by 250,000 to 400,000 clones; 90% of them were singletons. The ten largest clonotypes hold 2% to 3% of the sample. Input material: PBMCs or T cells enriched from blood (not recorded which). Every receptor here comes from a man in his sixties who had recovered from COVID-19.

The chain carries TRBV7-8 and TRBJ1-1; possible D gene TRBD1, 6 bases. V lost 3 bases, J lost 2 bases, and 10 bases lay in between. There are 14 residues in the CDR3. Per germline, CDR1 SGHVS and CDR2 FQNEAQ. CDR3 sequence (DNA): TGTGCCAGCAGCTTGGGGGGGGCAAACACTGAAGCTTTCTTT. Translation: CASSLGGANTEAFF.

The chain links TRBV7-9 to TRBJ1-6, with TRBD1 matching over 7 bases. There are 14 residues in the CDR3. With 5 bases clipped from V and 7 bases from J, the junction kept 5 bases outside the gene matches. CDR1 is SEHNR and CDR2 is FQNEAQ in the germline V gene (reference sequence). DNA of the CDR3: TGTGCCAGCAGCCCCACAGGGGAGAATTCACCCCTCCACTTT. Residues: CASSPTGENSPLHF.

This clone came up once. The genes are TRBV4-1 and TRBJ2-7; no reliable D call. V was shortened by 4 bases and J by 1 base, with 20 bases between the two germline ends. The CDR3 totals 17 residues. Germline assignment: CDR1 MGHRA and CDR2 YSYEKL. The CDR3 sequence: CASSRRVEPPPSYEQYF. In DNA form, the CDR3 reads TGCGCCAGCAGCCGCCGTGTGGAGCCTCCTCCTTCCTACGAGCAGTACTTC.

This clone was found a few times. The CDR3 bases are TGTGCCAGCGGACCACCGAGGGCGTCGACGCACACCATATATTTT. Residues: CASGPPRASTHTIYF. The rearrangement links TRBV11-2 to TRBJ1-3; no clear D. Germline V gives CDR1 SGHAT, CDR2 FQNNGV. The CDR3 spans 15 residues. V gave up 8 bases and J gave up 8 bases, with 22 bases separating them.

CDR3 coding DNA: TGTGCCGGGCAGGGACAGGACTACAATGAGCAGTTCTTC. It yields the protein CAGQGQDYNEQFF. The rearrangement uses TRBV7-9 and TRBJ2-1, with 8 bases fitting TRBD1. J lost 3 bases, V lost 11 bases, and 6 bases had no gene match. CDR3 size: 13 residues. Germline CDR1 reads SEHNR; CDR2 reads FQNEAQ (reference sequence).

This chain joins TRBV2 and TRBJ2-1; possibly TRBD1 for D (5 bases). The V end was cut by 7 bases, the J end by 5 bases, with 15 bases between. The length of the CDR3 is 14 residues. In germline, CDR1 is SNHLY, CDR2 FYNNEI. CDR3: CASNRQPADNEQFF. CDR3 DNA sequence: TGTGCCAGCAATAGACAGCCAGCAGACAATGAGCAGTTCTTC.

The chain employs TRBV30 and TRBJ2-7; D might be TRBD2 (5 bases). There are 13 residues in the CDR3. Trimming left V 4 bases short and J 6 bases short, with 16 bases between. CDR1 GTSNPN and CDR2 SVGIG come from the germline V gene (reference sequence). The CDR3 loop reads CAWNGGQRSEQYF. Written as DNA, the CDR3 is TGTGCCTGGAATGGCGGGCAGAGGAGCGAGCAGTACTTC.

The chain combines TRBV6-5 with TRBJ1-2; D not resolved. This CDR3 has 13 amino acids. CDR1 MNHEY and CDR2 SVGAGI come from the germline V gene. The V end lost 0 bases, the J end lost 5 bases, and 7 bases lay between the germline ends. This chain's CDR3 is CASSYSEQYGYTF. DNA for the CDR3: TGTGCCAGCAGTTACTCGGAGCAATATGGCTACACCTTC.

V and J are TRBV4-1 and TRBJ1-2, with a tentative D call TRBD1 (5 bases). Germline values: CDR1 MGHRA, CDR2 YSYEKL. Trimming took 3 bases from V and 3 from J, leaving 14 bases between them. This CDR3 is 15 amino acids long. The CDR3 DNA is TGCGCCAGCAGCCATTCGGCCAGGGTGGACTATGGCTACACCTTC. Its translation is CASSHSARVDYGYTF.

The rearrangement joins TRBV5-5 to TRBJ1-4, with D maybe TRBD1 (6 bases). This CDR3 contains 15 residues. Between the trimmed V and J ends, which lost 4 bases and 3 bases, there was a span of 13 bases. The germline gives CDR1 SGHKS, CDR2 YYEKEE (reference sequence). CDR3 nucleotide sequence: TGTGCCAGCAGCCAGAACACAGGGTCTAATGAAAAACTGTTTTTT. It encodes CASSQNTGSNEKLFF.

This rearrangement joins TRBV3-1 (or the pseudogene TRBV3-2) to TRBJ1-5, with TRBD1 matching over 7 bases. This CDR3 comprises 13 residues. The V gene end was trimmed by 0 bases and the J gene end by 10 bases; junction bases not matched to a gene: 3. CDR1 LGHDT and CDR2 YNNKEL come from the germline V gene (reference sequence). The chain's CDR3 is CASSQDDRAPQHF. DNA for the CDR3: TGTGCCAGCAGCCAAGACGACAGGGCACCCCAGCATTTT.

The V call is TRBV9, the J call TRBJ2-2; D might be TRBD2 (6 bases). This CDR3 is built from 15 residues. Germline assignment: CDR1 SGDLS and CDR2 YYNGEE. V lost 3 bases and J 2 bases, leaving 11 bases between the germline ends. The CDR3 DNA reads as TGTGCCAGCAGCGCGGGACTCAGTAACACCGGGGAGCTGTTTTTT. As protein: CASSAGLSNTGELFF.

The V gene is TRBV3-1 (or the pseudogene TRBV3-2), the J gene TRBJ2-1; TRBD2 is a possible D gene (6 bases). CDR1 and CDR2 from the germline V gene are LGHDT and YNNKEL (reference sequence). The CDR3 is made up of 14 amino acids. The V and J ends lost 4 bases and 8 bases respectively, with 15 bases between them. The CDR3 here is CASSLQPTSDEQFF. CDR3 nucleotide sequence: TGTGCCAGCAGCCTCCAACCGACTAGTGATGAGCAGTTCTTC.

This chain links TRBV7-8 with TRBJ1-1, with TRBD1 as a possible D gene (5 bases). The CDR3 contains 14 residues. The V gene's germline CDR1 is SGHVS and CDR2 FQNEAQ. V was cut by 5 bases and J by 1 base, with 11 bases left in between. The CDR3 is CASSMTDSNTEAFF. In nucleotides, the CDR3 is TGTGCCAGCAGCATGACAGACTCGAACACTGAAGCTTTCTTT.

The chain couples TRBV28 to TRBJ1-1; a weak D match, TRBD1 (5 bases). V lost 4 bases and J lost 0, with 15 bases in between. The CDR3 is 16 residues long. Germline V gene lookup returns CDR1 MDHEN and CDR2 SYDVKM. The chain's CDR3 is CASSYGAPEMNTEAFF. The CDR3 nucleotides are TGTGCCAGCAGTTATGGGGCCCCGGAGATGAACACTGAAGCTTTCTTT.

The rearrangement uses TRBV6-5 and TRBJ2-7; D possibly corresponds to TRBD1 (6 bases). Trimming shortened V by 4 bases and J by 2 bases, and 9 bases separated the two germline ends. The CDR3 extends over 13 amino acids. Germline assignment: CDR1 MNHEY and CDR2 SVGAGI. CDR3 residues: CASSSQGTYEQYF. CDR3 nucleotides: TGTGCCAGCAGTTCTCAGGGGACCTACGAGCAGTACTTC.

The chain has TRBV7-2 and TRBJ2-5; TRBD2 is a possible D gene (6 bases). The V end lost 1 base, the J end lost 7 bases, and 16 bases lay between the germline ends. The CDR3 has 15 amino acids. Germline V gene sequence: CDR1 SGHTA, CDR2 FQGNSA. For the CDR3, the DNA is TGTGCCAGCAGCTTAGTACCAGAGCTCGGGGGGACCCAGTACTTC. Translated: CASSLVPELGGTQYF.

J is TRBJ2-5 and V is TRBV27, with 8 nucleotides matching TRBD2. V lost 4 bases, J lost 1 base, and 17 bases stayed unmatched. This CDR3 contains 19 residues. Germline V lookup: CDR1 MNHEY, CDR2 SMNVEV (reference sequence). The DNA for the CDR3 is TGTGCCAGCAGTTCCCGACTAGCGAGGAGGTTCTTAGGCCAAGAGACCCAGTACTTC. The encoded protein is CASSSRLARRFLGQETQYF.

The chain has TRBV7-9 and TRBJ1-2; D unresolved. V lost 5 bases, J lost 7 bases, and 17 bases lay in between. The CDR3 totals 14 residues. CDR1 and CDR2 from the germline V gene are SEHNR and FQNEAQ (reference sequence). The CDR3 DNA reads as TGTGCCAGCAGCCGCCCAACGATAGTGCCTGGCTACACCTTC. As protein: CASSRPTIVPGYTF.

The CDR3 sequence is CASSLGTGGPTGELFF. CDR3 in DNA: TGTGCCAGCAGCTTAGGGACAGGGGGTCCCACCGGGGAGCTGTTTTTT. The gene calls are TRBV7-9 and TRBJ2-2, with 10 bases fitting TRBD1. The V and J ends lost 1 base and 4 bases, in that order; junction bases with no gene match: 3. The length of the CDR3 is 16 residues. CDR1 is SEHNR, CDR2 FQNEAQ, per germline (reference sequence).

The V gene is TRBV11-3, the J gene TRBJ2-7; a possible D gene is TRBD1 (6 bases). Germline CDR1 reads SGHNT; CDR2 reads YENEEA. Between the trimmed V and J ends, which lost 4 bases and 2 bases, there was a span of 18 bases. There are 16 residues in the CDR3. The chain's CDR3 is CASSSSRTVTTYEQYF. The CDR3 DNA is TGTGCCAGCAGCTCCTCCCGGACAGTCACAACCTACGAGCAGTACTTC.

V usage is TRBV11-2 and J usage is TRBJ2-7; TRBD1 matches at 9 bases. Per germline, CDR1 SGHAT and CDR2 FQNNGV. J was trimmed by 6 bases and V by 6 bases; bases with no gene match: 12. This CDR3 comprises 15 residues. CDR3 amino acids: CASREAGTGLPEQYF. CDR3 sequence (DNA): TGTGCCAGCAGGGAGGCAGGGACAGGGTTGCCCGAGCAGTACTTC.

This clone was seen a single time. The rearrangement links TRBV30 to TRBJ2-7; 9 nucleotides align to TRBD1. The CDR3 totals 18 residues. In germline, CDR1 is GTSNPN, CDR2 SVGIG (reference sequence). With V trimmed by 0 bases and J by 2 bases, 14 bases remained unmatched. The CDR3 reads CAWSVVPGQGRGTYEQYF. The CDR3 DNA sequence: TGTGCCTGGAGTGTTGTCCCGGGACAGGGACGGGGAACCTACGAGCAGTACTTC.

This chain connects TRBV7-9 to TRBJ2-5; 10 bases line up with TRBD1. The CDR3 covers 15 residues. CDR1 SEHNR and CDR2 FQNEAQ come from the germline V gene (reference sequence). J was trimmed by 3 bases and V by 2 bases; bases with no gene match: 3. Here the CDR3 reads CASSLSGTGEETQYF. The CDR3 nucleotides are TGTGCCAGCAGCTTATCCGGGACAGGGGAAGAGACCCAGTACTTC.

The chain is built from TRBV4-1 and TRBJ1-3; D not resolved. Germline V gives CDR1 MGHRA, CDR2 YSYEKL. V gave up 0 bases and J gave up 0 bases, with 9 bases separating them. This CDR3 contains 16 residues. The CDR3 sequence: CASSQDPRHSGNTIYF. CDR3 in DNA: TGCGCCAGCAGCCAAGATCCCAGGCACTCTGGAAACACCATATATTTT.

The rearrangement uses TRBV10-3 and TRBJ2-5, with a weak D call TRBD2 (6 bases). Germline V lookup: CDR1 ENHRY, CDR2 SYGVKD. The CDR3 has 12 amino acids. Trimming took off 11 bases at V and 4 bases at J, with 14 bases between the two ends. The DNA for the CDR3 is TGTGCCGCCGGGAGCCGGGGAGAGACCCAGTACTTC. Residues: CAAGSRGETQYF.